This T cell receptor beta chain comes out of a study of T cell repertoires in cytomegalovirus infection. Overall study: Evidence of both CMV infection and a matching HLA type came from public TCR beta signatures.

TCRdb itself ran the reads through MiXCR, one entry per CDR3 protein. Among roughly 200,000 distinct CDR3 sequences, about a tenth were seen once, and the ten largest hold about 4.2%. In its sample, this clonotype was seen once. Its antigen is not identified. Study-wide results and limits: There were HLA-C-restricted CMV-specific TCR beta clonotypes dominating the ex vivo response. Carriers of CMV and the relevant HLA type were discriminated by public TCR beta frequency.

Sequencing was performed on PBMCs. This TCR derives from a human donor in good health (CMV status not recorded). Some clones in this sample may be carry-over from other donors' samples.

The CDR3, as DNA: TGTGCCAGCAGCCTGAGGTCCGGGGCCAACGTCCTGACTTTC. Its protein product is CASSLRSGANVLTF. The chain uses TRBV27 and TRBJ2-6, with D unresolved. Trimming stripped 6 bases from V and 4 bases from J, with 10 bases between. The germline V gene has CDR1 MNHEY and CDR2 SMNVEV (reference sequence). CDR3 size: 14 residues.